This TCR beta chain came from a study of CXCR3-negative and CXCR3-positive naive CD8 T cells. Overall study context: Cumulative TRB read yield was about 140 million, averaging about 1.5 +/- 0.3 million per library. Study-wide results and caveats: CXCR3-positive naive cells had TRB CDR3s that were more hydrophobic than CXCR3-negative naive cells had. Naive subsets displayed similar surface CD5, and TCR strength was inferred from TRB CDR3 properties. For memory CD8+ cells diversity was much lower, but both naive subsets had comparably high diversity.

A CD45RO-CCR7+CD27+CD95- phenotype identified naive CD8+ T cells. The CDR3 is 16 amino acids. Germline-derived CDR1 and CDR2 are SGHDT and YYEEEE. Researchers prepared the TRB cDNA libraries using 5' RACE with UMI labels. From its re-call of the 5' RACE reads, TCRdb lists each CDR3 protein once, without DNA. This table lists under 150,000 distinct CDR3 sequences. Details on this clonotype: Its antigen is unknown.

What was sequenced was naive CXCR3+ CD8+ T cells from blood. Noted subset: CD45RO-CCR7+CD27+CD95- naive CD8+ T cells expressing CXCR3 (TNR3+). This chain joins TRBV5-6 and TRBJ2-7. The clonotype originates from a human donor in good health. Some clones in this sample may be carry-over from other donors' samples. The CDR3 reads CASSLGGTALSYEQYF.